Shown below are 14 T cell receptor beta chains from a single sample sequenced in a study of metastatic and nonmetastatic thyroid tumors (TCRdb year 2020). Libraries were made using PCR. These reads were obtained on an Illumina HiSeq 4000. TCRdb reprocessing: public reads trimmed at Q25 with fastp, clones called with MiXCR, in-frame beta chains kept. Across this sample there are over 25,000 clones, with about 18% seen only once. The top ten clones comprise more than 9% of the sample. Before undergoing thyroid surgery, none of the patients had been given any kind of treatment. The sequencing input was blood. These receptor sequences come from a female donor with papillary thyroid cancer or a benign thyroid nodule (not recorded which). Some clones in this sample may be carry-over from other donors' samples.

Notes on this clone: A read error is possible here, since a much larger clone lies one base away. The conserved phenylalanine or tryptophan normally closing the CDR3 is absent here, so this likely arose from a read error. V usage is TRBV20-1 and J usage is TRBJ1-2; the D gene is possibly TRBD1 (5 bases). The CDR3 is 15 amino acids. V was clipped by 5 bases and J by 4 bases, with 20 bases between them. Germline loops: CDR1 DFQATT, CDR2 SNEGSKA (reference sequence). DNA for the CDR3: TGCAGTGCTGGGACGGGTGCGTGCGGAGCCTATGGCTACACCTCC. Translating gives CSAGTGACGAYGYTS.

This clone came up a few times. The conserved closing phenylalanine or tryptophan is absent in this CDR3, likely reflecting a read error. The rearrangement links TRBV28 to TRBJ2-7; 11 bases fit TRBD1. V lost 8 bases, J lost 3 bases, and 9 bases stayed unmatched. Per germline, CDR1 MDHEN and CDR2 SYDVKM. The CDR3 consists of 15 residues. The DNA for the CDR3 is TGTGCCAGCGGCCCTTTGGGGACAGGGGGCTACGAGCAGTACCTC. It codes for CASGPLGTGGYEQYL.

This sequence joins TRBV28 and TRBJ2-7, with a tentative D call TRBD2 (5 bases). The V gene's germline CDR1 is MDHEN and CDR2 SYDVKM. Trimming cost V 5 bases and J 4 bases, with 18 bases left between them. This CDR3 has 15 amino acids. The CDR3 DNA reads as TGTGCCAGCAGTCCTCCCGGGATCGCATTGTACGAGCAGTACTTC. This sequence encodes CASSPPGIALYEQYF.

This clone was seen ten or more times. CDR3 protein: CASSLRRGGRDEQFF. The CDR3 nucleotides read TGTGCCAGCAGCTTACGTCGGGGGGGCCGGGATGAGCAGTTCTTC. The chain joins TRBV7-3 to TRBJ2-1, with 8 bases matching TRBD2. The CDR3 has 15 amino acids. Losses at the gene ends were 2 bases for V and 8 bases for J; bases not matched to a gene: 8. The germline gives CDR1 SGHTA, CDR2 FQGTGA.

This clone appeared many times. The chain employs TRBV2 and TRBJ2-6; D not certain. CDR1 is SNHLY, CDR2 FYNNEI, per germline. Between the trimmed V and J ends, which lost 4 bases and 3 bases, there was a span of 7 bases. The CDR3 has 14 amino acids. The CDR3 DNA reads TGTGCCAGCAGTGGGCATGTTGGGGCCAACGTCCTGACTTTC. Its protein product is CASSGHVGANVLTF.

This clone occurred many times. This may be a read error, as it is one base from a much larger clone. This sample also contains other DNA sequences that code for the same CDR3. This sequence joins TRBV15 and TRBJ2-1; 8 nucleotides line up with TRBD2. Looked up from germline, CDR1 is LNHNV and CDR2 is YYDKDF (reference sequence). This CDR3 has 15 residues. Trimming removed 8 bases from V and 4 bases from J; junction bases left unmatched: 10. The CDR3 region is CATGGDSGIYNEQFF. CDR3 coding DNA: TGTGCCACCGGGGGAGATAGCGGGATTTACAATGAGCAGTTCTTC.

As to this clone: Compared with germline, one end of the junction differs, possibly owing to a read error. The CDR3 here is CATLLHGPDF. DNA of the CDR3: TGCGCCACGTTACTTCATGGCCCCGATTTT. J is TRBJ1-1 and V is TRBV24-1; D is uncertain. CDR1 is KGHDR and CDR2 is SFDVKD in the germline V gene. The CDR3 has 10 residues.

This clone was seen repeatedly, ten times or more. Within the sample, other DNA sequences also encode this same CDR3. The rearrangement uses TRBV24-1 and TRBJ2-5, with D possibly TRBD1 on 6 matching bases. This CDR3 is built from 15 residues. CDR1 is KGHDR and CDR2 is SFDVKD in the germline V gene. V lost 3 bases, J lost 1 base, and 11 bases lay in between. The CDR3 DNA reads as TGTGCCACCAGTGATGCCGTGGGGGCCCAAGAGACCCAGTACTTC. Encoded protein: CATSDAVGAQETQYF.

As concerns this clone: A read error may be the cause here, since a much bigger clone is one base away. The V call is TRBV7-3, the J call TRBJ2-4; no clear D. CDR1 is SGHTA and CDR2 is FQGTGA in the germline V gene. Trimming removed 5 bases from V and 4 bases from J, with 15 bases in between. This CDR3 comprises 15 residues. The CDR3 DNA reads TGTGCCAGCAGCGAAGACGGGCCGCCAAAAAACATTCAGTACTTC. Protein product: CASSEDGPPKNIQYF. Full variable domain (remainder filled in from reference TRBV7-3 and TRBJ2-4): GAGVSQTPSNKVTEKGKYVELRCDPISGHTALYWYRQSLGQGPEFLIYFQGTGAADDSGLPNDRFFAVRPEGSVSTLKIQRTERGDSAVYLCASSEDGPPKNIQYFGAGTRLSVL.

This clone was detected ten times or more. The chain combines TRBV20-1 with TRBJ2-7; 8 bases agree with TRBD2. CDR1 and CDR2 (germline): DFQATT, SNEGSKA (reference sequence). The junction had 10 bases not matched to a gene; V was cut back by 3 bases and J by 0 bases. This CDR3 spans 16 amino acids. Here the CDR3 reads CSASGLASASSYEQYF. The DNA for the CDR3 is TGCAGTGCTAGTGGACTAGCTTCGGCTAGCTCCTACGAGCAGTACTTC.

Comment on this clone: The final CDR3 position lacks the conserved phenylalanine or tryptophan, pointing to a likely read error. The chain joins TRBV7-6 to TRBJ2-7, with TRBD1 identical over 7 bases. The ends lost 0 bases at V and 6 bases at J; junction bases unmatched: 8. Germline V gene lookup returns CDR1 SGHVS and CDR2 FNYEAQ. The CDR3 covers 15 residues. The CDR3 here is CASSLAGQWNAEQYS. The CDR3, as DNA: TGTGCCAGCAGCTTAGCGGGACAGTGGAACGCCGAGCAGTACTCC.

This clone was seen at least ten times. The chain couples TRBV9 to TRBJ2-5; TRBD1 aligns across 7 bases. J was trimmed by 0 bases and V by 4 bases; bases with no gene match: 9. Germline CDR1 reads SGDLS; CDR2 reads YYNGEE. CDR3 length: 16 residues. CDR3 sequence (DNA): TGTGCCAGCAGCTCGAGCCGAGGGACAGACCAAGAGACCCAGTACTTC. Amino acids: CASSSSRGTDQETQYF.

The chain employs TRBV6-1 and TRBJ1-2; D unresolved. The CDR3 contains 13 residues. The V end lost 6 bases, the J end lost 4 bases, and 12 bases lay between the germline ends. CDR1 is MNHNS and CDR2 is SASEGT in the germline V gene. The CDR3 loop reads CASSLGRSYGYTF. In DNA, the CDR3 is TGTGCCAGCAGCCTTGGACGATCCTATGGCTACACCTTC.

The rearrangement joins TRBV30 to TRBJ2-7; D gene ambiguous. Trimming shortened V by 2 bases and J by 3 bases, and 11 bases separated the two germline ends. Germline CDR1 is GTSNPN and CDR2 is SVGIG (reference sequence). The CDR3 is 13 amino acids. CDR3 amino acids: CAWSLGSDYEQYF. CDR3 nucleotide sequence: TGTGCCTGGAGTCTTGGATCTGACTACGAGCAGTACTTC.